A selection of T cell receptor beta chains follows, all from one sample in a study of T-cell reconstitution after alpha-beta-depleted transplantation in children. In TCRdb, the PCR reads were re-called with MiXCR into one record per CDR3 protein. The sample includes 530,000 or so distinct CDR3 sequences, 25% to 30% of them seen just once. The starting material was PBMCs, obtained before TCRalphabeta/CD19-depleted stem cell transplant. All receptors derive from a boy in the first two years of life with Wiskott-Aldrich syndrome, due to receive a stem cell transplant. Each CDR3 is given with its conserved first and last residue.

TRBJ2-7 | TRBV20-1 | CSAESPSGVRGLEQYF
TRBJ2-2 | TRBV18 | CASSRPQGTGELFF
TRBJ2-3 | TRBV6-1 | CASSGRGGTDTQYF
TRBJ1-2 | TRBV14 | CASSQVDRGRDGYTF
TRBJ2-3 | TRBV12-3/TRBV12-4 | CASSSGLAGVTQYF
TRBJ2-7 | TRBV10-3 | CAISESRQESYEQYF
TRBJ2-3 | TRBV20-1 | CSAAFLNTQYF
TRBJ2-5 | TRBV5-1 | CASSRDVLLAGVEETQYF
TRBJ2-7 | TRBV2 | CASNSGRQYEQYF
TRBJ2-2 | TRBV10-3 | CAISRDTTTTGELFF
TRBJ2-2 | TRBV7-3 | CASSLTLASGLNGELFF
TRBJ1-2 | TRBV15 | CATSRDLTATNYGYTF
TRBJ2-7 | TRBV4-2 | CASSQDRGGRMAGLSSYEQYF
TRBJ2-2 | TRBV5-1 | CASSLFLGDTGELFF
TRBJ1-2 | TRBV12-3/TRBV12-4 | CASSSRGRKGYTF
TRBJ1-1 | TRBV6-1 | CASSSNRGSTEAFF
TRBJ2-3 | TRBV7-9 | CASSFTRGTDTQYF
TRBJ1-5 | TRBV6-1 | CASANWGGAEPQHF
TRBJ2-1 | TRBV20-1 | CSARVTGPNEQFF
TRBJ2-5 | TRBV5-1 | CASSFERTGRRETQYF
TRBJ1-1 | TRBV12-3/TRBV12-4 | CASSLNRGRTEAFF
TRBJ2-1 | TRBV20-1 | CSASRLAGDYNEQFF
TRBJ1-1 | TRBV29-1 | CSVQQGGVTEAFF
TRBJ2-1 | TRBV20-1 | CSAREGSGGANEQFF
TRBJ2-3 | TRBV24-1 | CAPLIGAADLTDTQYF
TRBJ2-5 | TRBV5-1 | CASSPEQGKGTQYF
TRBJ1-2 | TRBV12-3/TRBV12-4 | CASSLQGLNDGYTF
TRBJ2-1 | TRBV5-4 | CASSFGRDSYNEQFF
TRBJ1-3 | TRBV2 | CASSARQGISGNTIYF
TRBJ2-7 | TRBV7-7 | CASSSGLGYEQYF
TRBJ2-3 | TRBV10-3 | CAISGRTGFNLDTQYF
TRBJ2-7 | TRBV2 | CASSETRLVGYEQYF
TRBJ1-1 | TRBV5-1 | CASSMTGRETEALF
TRBJ2-3 | TRBV10-3 | CAISESGTGDTQYF
TRBJ2-1 | TRBV29-1 | CSVTWGGRVPYNEQFF
TRBJ2-5 | TRBV20-1 | CSASLAGMRTQYF
TRBJ2-7 | TRBV5-6 | CASSRAPNHNEQYF
TRBJ1-1 | TRBV5-1 | CASSLGQGTLNTEAFF
TRBJ1-5 | TRBV6-2/TRBV6-3 | CASRTGSQPQHF
TRBJ2-7 | TRBV5-1 | CASRVGQGYEQYF
TRBJ2-7 | TRBV15 | CATSRVRRTYEQYF
TRBJ2-5 | TRBV5-1 | CASRGGNMETQYF
TRBJ2-7 | TRBV20-1 | CSAKDSARVYEQYF
TRBJ2-2 | TRBV5-1 | CASSPLPGTGEFGELFF
TRBJ2-7 | TRBV20-1 | CSVPGTGSYEQYF
TRBJ1-3 | TRBV5-1 | CASSAQGTSGNTIYF
TRBJ2-1 | TRBV7-2 | CASSQRLAGGPIRFF
TRBJ2-2 | TRBV11-2 | CASSVTGTGGTGELFF
TRBJ2-3 | TRBV12-3/TRBV12-4 | CASSMGTGGFTDTQYF
TRBJ2-1 | TRBV11-1 | CASSLEGLAGVSYNEQFF
TRBJ1-2 | TRBV7-9 | CASSPRDRDTLHYGYTF
TRBJ1-5 | TRBV12-3/TRBV12-4 | CASSPGTRHSNQPQHF
TRBJ2-3 | TRBV20-1 | CSARGLDWYTDTQYF
TRBJ2-7 | TRBV4-1 | CASSQVALAGAYEQYF
TRBJ2-2 | TRBV10-3 | CAISELLHMGLARTGELFF
TRBJ2-5 | TRBV7-9 | CASSLNSGYQETQYF
TRBJ2-1 | TRBV18 | CASSRGFRGRERNEQFF
TRBJ1-5 | TRBV20-1 | CSARDPGISNQPQHF
TRBJ2-5 | TRBV14 | CASSQDRHQETQYF